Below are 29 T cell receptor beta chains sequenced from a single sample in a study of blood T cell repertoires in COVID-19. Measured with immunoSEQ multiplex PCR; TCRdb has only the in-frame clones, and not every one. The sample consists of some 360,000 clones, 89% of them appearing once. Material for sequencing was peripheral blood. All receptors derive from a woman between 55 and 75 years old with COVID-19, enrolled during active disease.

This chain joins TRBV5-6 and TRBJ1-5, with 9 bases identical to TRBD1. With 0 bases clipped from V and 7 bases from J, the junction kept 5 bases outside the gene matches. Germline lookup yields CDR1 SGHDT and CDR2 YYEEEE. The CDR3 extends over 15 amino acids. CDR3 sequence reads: CASSLGQGVVQPQHF. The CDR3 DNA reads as TGTGCCAGCAGCTTGGGACAGGGGGTAGTGCAGCCCCAGCATTTT.

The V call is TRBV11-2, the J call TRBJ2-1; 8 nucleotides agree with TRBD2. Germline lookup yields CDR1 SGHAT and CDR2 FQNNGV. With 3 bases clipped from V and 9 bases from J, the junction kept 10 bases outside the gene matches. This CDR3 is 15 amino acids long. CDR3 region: CASSLSRGGGREQFF. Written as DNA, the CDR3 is TGTGCCAGCAGCTTGTCTCGGGGCGGGGGGCGTGAGCAGTTCTTC.

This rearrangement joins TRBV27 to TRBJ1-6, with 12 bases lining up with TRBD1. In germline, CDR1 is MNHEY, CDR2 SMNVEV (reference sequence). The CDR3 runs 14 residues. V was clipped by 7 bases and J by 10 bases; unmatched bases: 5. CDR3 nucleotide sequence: TGTGCCAGCACGAGGGACAGGGGGCGATCACCCCTCCACTTT. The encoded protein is CASTRDRGRSPLHF.

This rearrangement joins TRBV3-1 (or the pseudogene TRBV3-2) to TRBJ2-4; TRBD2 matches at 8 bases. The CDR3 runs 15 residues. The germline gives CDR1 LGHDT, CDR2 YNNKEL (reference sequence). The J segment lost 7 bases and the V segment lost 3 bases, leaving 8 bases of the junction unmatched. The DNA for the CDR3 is TGTGCCAGCAGCCAGGCGGGACTAGGCACTAACATTCAGTACTTC. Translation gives CASSQAGLGTNIQYF.

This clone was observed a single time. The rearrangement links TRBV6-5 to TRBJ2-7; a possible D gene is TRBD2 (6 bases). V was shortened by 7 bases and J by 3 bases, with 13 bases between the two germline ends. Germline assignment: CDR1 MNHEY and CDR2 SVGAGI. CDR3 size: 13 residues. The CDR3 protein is CASKEGRNYEQYF. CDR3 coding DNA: TGTGCCAGCAAGGAGGGGAGAAACTACGAGCAGTACTTC.

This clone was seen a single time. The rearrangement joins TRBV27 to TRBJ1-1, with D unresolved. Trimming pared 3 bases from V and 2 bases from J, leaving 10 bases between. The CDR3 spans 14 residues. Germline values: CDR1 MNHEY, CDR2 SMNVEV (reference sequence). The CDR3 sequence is CASSFGRVNTEAFF. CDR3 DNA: TGTGCCAGCAGTTTTGGGCGAGTAAACACTGAAGCTTTCTTT.

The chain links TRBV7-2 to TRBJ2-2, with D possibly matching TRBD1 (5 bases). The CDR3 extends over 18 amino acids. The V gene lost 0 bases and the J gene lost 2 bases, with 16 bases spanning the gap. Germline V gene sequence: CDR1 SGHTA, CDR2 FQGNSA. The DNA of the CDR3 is TGTGCCAGCAGCTTAGCGGGTGATTTGGGGCTAAACACCGGGGAGCTGTTTTTT. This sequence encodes CASSLAGDLGLNTGELFF.

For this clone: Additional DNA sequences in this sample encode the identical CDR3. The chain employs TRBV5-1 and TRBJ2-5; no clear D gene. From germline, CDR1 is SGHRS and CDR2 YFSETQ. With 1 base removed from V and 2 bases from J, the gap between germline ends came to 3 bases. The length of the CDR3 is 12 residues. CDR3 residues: CASSLQQETQYF. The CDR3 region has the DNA TGCGCCAGCAGCTTGCAGCAAGAGACCCAGTACTTC.

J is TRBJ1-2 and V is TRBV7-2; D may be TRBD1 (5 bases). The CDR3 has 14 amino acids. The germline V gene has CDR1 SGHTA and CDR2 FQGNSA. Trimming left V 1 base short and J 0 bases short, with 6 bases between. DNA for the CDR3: TGTGCCAGCAGCTTAGAGGGGACTAACTATGGCTACACCTTC. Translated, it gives CASSLEGTNYGYTF.

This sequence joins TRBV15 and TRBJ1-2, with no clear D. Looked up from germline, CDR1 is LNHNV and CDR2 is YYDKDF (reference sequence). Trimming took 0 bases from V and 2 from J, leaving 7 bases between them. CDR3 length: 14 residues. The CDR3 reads CATSRDYLNYGYTF. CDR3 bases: TGTGCCACCAGCAGAGATTATCTGAACTATGGCTACACCTTC.

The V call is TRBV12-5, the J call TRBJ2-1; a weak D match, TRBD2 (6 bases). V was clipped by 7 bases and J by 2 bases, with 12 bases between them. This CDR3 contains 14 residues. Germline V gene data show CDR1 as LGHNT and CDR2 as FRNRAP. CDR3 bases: TGTGCTAGTGTCCTGGGGGGTACCTACAATGAGCAGTTCTTC. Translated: CASVLGGTYNEQFF.

In nucleotides, the CDR3 is TGTGCCACCAGCAGAGATCTGGCGGAAGGAGATACGCAGTATTTT. Protein product: CATSRDLAEGDTQYF. The rearrangement uses TRBV15 and TRBJ2-3; no firm D call. V lost 0 bases and J lost 5, with 12 bases in between. This CDR3 spans 15 amino acids. CDR1 is LNHNV, CDR2 YYDKDF, per germline (reference sequence).

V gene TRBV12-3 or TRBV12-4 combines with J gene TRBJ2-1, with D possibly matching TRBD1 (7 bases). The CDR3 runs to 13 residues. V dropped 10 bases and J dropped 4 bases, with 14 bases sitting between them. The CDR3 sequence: CATKTGRYNEQFF. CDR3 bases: TGTGCCACCAAGACAGGGAGGTACAATGAGCAGTTCTTC.

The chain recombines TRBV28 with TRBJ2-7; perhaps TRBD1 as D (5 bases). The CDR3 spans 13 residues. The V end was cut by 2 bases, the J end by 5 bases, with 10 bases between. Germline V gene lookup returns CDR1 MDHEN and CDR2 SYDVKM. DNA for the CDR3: TGTGCCAGCAGTTTAGGGGCCTGGGACGAGCAGTACTTC. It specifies CASSLGAWDEQYF.

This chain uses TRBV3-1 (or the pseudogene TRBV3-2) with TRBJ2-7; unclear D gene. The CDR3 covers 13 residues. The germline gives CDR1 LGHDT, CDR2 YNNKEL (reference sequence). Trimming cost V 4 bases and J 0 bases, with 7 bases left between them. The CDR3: CASSRTSSYEQYF. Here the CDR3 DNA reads TGTGCCAGCAGCCGCACTTCCTCCTACGAGCAGTACTTC.

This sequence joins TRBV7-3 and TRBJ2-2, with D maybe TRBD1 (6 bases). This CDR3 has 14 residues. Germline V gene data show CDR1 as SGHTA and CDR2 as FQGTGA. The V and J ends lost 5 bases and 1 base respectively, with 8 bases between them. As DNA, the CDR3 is TGTGCCAGCAGCCTGGGACAGAACACCGGGGAGCTGTTTTTT. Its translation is CASSLGQNTGELFF.

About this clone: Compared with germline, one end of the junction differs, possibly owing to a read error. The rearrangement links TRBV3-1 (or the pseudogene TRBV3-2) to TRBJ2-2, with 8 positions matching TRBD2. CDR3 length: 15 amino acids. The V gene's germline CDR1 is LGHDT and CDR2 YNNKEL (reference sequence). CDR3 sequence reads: CARSPGGGRSGELFF. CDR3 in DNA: TGCGCCCGCAGCCCCGGGGGGGGCAGGTCCGGGGAGCTGTTTTTT.

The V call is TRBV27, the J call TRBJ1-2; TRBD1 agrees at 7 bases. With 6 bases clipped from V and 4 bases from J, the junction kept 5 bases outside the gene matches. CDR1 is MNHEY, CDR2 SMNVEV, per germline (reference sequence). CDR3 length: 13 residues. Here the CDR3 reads CASSPTGSYGYTF. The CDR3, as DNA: TGTGCCAGCAGCCCGACAGGGAGCTATGGCTACACCTTC.

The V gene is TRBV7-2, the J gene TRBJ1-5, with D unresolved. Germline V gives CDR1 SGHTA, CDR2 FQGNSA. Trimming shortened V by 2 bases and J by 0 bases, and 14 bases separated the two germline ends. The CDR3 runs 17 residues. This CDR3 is CASSLSSPRYSNQPQHF. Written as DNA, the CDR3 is TGTGCCAGCAGCTTATCATCCCCCCGCTATAGCAATCAGCCCCAGCATTTT.

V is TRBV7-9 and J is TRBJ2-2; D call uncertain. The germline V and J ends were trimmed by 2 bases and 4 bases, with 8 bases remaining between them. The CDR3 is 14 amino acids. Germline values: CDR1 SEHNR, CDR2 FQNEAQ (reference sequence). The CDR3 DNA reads TGTGCCAGCAGCTTAAGCGCGGCCACCGGGGAGCTGTTTTTT. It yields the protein CASSLSAATGELFF.

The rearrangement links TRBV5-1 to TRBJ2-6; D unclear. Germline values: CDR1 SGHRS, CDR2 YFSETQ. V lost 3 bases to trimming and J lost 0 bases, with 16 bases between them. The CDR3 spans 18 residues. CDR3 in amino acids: CASSSRRQAPSGANVLTF. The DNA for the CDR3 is TGCGCCAGCAGCTCCCGACGGCAGGCCCCCTCTGGGGCCAACGTCCTGACTTTC.

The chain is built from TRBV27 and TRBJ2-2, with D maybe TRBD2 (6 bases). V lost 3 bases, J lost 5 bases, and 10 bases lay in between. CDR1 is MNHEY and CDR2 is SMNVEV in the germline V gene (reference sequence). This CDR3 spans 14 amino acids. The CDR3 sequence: CASSFPRGTGELFF. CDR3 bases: TGTGCCAGCAGTTTCCCCCGGGGGACCGGGGAGCTGTTTTTT.

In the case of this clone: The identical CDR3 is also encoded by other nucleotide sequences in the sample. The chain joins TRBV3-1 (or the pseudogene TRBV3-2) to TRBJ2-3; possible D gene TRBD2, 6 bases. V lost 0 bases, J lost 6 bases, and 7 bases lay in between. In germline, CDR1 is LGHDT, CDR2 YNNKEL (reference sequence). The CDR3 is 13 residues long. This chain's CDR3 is CASSQDGGDTQYF. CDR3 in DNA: TGTGCCAGCAGCCAAGATGGGGGGGATACGCAGTATTTT.

CDR3 nucleotides: TGTGCCAGCAGTGAAGCTTTGACAGCCTACGAGCAGTACTTC. Translating gives CASSEALTAYEQYF. J is TRBJ2-7 and V is TRBV2, with D possibly matching TRBD1 (5 bases). CDR3 size: 14 residues. Germline CDR1 and CDR2: SNHLY and FYNNEI. Trimming stripped 0 bases from V and 2 bases from J, with 8 bases between.

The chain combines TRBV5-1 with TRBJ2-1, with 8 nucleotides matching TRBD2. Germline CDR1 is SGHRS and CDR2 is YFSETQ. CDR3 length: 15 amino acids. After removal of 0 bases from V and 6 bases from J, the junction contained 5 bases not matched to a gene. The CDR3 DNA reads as TGCGCCAGCAGCTTGGCAGCGGGGGCCCCCAATGAGCAGTTCTTC. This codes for CASSLAAGAPNEQFF.

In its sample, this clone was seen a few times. In DNA, the CDR3 is TGTGCCAGCAGCCTGGTAGGACAGGCAGGGTACACTGAAGCTTTCTTT. Translating it yields CASSLVGQAGYTEAFF. The chain couples TRBV5-8 to TRBJ1-1; TRBD1 matches 7 bases. The CDR3 loop spans 16 amino acids. Germline trimming cut 4 bases from V and 3 bases from J; bases unmatched to any gene: 12. Germline V gene data show CDR1 as SGHTS and CDR2 as YDEGEE. Combining the CDR3 with reference TRBV5-8 and TRBJ1-1 gives the whole variable domain EAGVTQSPTHLIKTRGQQATLRCSPISGHTSVYWYQQALGLGLQFLLWYDEGEERNRGNFPPRFSGRQFPNYSSELNVNALELEDSALYLCASSLVGQAGYTEAFFGQGTRLTVV.

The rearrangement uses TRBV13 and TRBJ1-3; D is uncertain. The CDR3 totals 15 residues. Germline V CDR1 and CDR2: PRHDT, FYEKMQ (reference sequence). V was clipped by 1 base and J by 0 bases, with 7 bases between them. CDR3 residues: CASSLAASSGNTIYF. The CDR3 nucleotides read TGTGCCAGCAGCTTAGCAGCGAGCTCTGGAAACACCATATATTTT.

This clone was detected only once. CDR3 nucleotide sequence: TGTGCCAGCAGCCCTTGGCGGACGAACACCGGGGAGCTGTTTTTT. Amino acid sequence: CASSPWRTNTGELFF. The J gene is TRBJ2-2, the V gene TRBV3-1 (or the pseudogene TRBV3-2), with D uncertain. This CDR3 is 15 amino acids long. CDR1 is LGHDT, CDR2 YNNKEL, per germline (reference sequence). V was trimmed by 4 bases and J by 0 bases, leaving 9 bases between them.

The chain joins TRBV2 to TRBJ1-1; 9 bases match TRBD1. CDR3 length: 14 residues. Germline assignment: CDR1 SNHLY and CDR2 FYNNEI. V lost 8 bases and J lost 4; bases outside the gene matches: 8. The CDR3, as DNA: TGTGCCAGCCTCTTTCCGGGACAGGGCACTGAAGCTTTCTTT. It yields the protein CASLFPGQGTEAFF.